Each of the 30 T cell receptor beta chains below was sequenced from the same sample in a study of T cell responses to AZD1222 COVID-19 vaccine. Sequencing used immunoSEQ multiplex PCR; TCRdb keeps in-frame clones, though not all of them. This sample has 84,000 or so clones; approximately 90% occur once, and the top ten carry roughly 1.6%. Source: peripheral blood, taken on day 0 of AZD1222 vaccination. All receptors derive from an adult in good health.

This CDR3 is CASSYTSYGYTF. The DNA of the CDR3 is TGTGCCAGCAGCTATACTTCCTATGGCTACACCTTC. This chain joins TRBV3-1 (or the pseudogene TRBV3-2) and TRBJ1-2; D is uncertain. The germline CDR1 and CDR2 sequences are LGHDT and YNNKEL (reference sequence). The CDR3 extends over 12 amino acids. The V gene lost 5 bases and the J gene lost 4 bases, with 8 bases spanning the gap.

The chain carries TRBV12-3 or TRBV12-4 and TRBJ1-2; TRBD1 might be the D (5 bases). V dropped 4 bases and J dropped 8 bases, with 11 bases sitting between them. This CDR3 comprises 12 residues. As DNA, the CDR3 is TGTGCCAGCAGTTCCAGGGTTTCCGGCTACACCTTC. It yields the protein CASSSRVSGYTF.

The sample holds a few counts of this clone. The CDR3 DNA reads as TGTGCCAGCAGTTTATACGGATCGAGGACTGAAGCTTTCTTT. Translating gives CASSLYGSRTEAFF. The gene calls are TRBV27 and TRBJ1-1; D is ambiguous. CDR3 length equals 14 residues. Germline CDR1 is MNHEY and CDR2 is SMNVEV (reference sequence). V was cut by 1 base and J by 5 bases, with 11 bases left in between.

The CDR3 nucleotides read TGTGCCAGCAGCTCCGGGACATCCTCTATGCTGGAGCAGTACTTC. This sequence encodes CASSSGTSSMLEQYF. The genes are TRBV6-2 or TRBV6-3 and TRBJ2-7; D may be TRBD1 (6 bases). The CDR3 has 15 residues. The germline CDR1 and CDR2 sequences are MNHEY and SVGEGT. The V end was cut by 6 bases, the J end by 7 bases, with 22 bases between.

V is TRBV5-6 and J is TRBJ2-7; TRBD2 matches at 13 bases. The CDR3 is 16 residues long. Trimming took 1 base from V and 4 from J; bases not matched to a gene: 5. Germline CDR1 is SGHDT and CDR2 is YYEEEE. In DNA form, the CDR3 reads TGTGCCAGCAGCTTGTACGGACTAGCGGGAGAGTACGAGCAGTACTTC. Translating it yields CASSLYGLAGEYEQYF.

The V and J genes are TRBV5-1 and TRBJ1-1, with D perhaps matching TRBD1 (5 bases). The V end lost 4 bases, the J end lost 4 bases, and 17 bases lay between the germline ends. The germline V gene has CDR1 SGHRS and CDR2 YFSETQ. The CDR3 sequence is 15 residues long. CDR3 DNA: TGCGCCAGCAGCCCTCTTGGGCAGGGAGTCACTGAAGCTTTCTTT. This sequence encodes CASSPLGQGVTEAFF.

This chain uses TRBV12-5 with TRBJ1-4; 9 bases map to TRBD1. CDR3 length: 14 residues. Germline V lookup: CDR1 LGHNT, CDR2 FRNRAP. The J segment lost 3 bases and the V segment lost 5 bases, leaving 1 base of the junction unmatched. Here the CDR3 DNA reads TGTGCTAGTGGTCGGGACAGGGCTAATGAAAAACTGTTTTTT. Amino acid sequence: CASGRDRANEKLFF.

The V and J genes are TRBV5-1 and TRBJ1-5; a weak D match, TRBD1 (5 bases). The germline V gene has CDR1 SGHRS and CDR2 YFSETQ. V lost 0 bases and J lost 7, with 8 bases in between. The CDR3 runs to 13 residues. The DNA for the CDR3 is TGCGCCAGCAGCTTGGGGGGCGGCCAGCCCCAGCATTTT. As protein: CASSLGGGQPQHF.

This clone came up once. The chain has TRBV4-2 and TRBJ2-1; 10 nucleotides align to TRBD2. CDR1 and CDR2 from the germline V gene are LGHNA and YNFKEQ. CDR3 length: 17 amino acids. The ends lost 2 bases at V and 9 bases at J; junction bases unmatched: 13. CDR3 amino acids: CASSQSRGGTSVREQFF. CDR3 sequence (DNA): TGTGCCAGCAGCCAATCCCGGGGGGGGACTAGCGTTCGTGAGCAGTTCTTC.

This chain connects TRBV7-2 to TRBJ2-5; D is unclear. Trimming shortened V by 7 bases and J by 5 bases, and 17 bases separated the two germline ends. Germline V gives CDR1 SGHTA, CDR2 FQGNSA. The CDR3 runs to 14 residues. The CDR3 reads CASKTGHLRETQYF. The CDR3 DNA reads TGTGCCAGCAAGACCGGTCACCTGAGGGAGACCCAGTACTTC.

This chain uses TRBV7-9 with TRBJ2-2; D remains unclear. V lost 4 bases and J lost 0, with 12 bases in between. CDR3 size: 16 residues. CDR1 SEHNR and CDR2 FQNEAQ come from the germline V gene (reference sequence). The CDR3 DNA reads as TGTGCCAGCAGCTCGGGTCGAGACGCGAACACCGGGGAGCTGTTTTTT. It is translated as CASSSGRDANTGELFF.

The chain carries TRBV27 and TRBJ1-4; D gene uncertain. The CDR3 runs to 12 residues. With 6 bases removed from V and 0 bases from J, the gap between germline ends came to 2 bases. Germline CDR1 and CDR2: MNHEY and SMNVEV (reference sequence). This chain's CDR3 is CASSPTNEKLFF. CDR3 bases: TGTGCCAGCAGCCCAACTAATGAAAAACTGTTTTTT.

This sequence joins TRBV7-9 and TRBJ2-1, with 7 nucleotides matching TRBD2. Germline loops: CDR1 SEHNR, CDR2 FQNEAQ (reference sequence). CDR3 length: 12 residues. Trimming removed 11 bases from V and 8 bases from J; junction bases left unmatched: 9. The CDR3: CAGGGGSHEQFF. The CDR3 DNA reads TGTGCCGGGGGAGGCGGGAGCCATGAGCAGTTCTTC.

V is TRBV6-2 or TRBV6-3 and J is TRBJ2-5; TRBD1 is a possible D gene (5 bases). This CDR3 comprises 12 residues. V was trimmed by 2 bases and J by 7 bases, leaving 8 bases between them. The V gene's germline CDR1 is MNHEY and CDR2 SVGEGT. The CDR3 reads CASSYPDRTQYF. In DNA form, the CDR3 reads TGTGCCAGCAGTTACCCTGACAGGACCCAGTACTTC.

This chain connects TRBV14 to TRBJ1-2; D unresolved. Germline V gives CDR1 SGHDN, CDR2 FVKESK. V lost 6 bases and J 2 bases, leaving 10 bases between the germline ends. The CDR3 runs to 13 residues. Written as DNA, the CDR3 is TGTGCCAGCAGTCCGGACCTCAACTATGGCTACACCTTC. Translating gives CASSPDLNYGYTF.

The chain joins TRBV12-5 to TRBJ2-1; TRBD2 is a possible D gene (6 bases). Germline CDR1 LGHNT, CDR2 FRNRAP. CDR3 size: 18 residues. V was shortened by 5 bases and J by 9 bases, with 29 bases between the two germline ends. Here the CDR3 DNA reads TGTGCTAGTGGTCTGGCGGGACGCCCTCCCTCTCTCTTTATTGAGCAGTTCTTC. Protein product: CASGLAGRPPSLFIEQFF.

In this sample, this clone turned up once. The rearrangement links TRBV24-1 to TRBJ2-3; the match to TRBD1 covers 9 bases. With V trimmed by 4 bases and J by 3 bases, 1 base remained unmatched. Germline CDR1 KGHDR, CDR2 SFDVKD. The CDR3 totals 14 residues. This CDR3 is CATSDGQGTDTQYF. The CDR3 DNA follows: TGTGCCACCAGTGACGGACAGGGGACAGATACGCAGTATTTT.

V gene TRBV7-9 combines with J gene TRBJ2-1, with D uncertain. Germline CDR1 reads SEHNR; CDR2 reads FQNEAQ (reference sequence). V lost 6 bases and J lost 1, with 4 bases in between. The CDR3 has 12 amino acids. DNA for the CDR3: TGTGCCAGCAGACAGTCCTACAATGAGCAGTTCTTC. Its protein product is CASRQSYNEQFF.

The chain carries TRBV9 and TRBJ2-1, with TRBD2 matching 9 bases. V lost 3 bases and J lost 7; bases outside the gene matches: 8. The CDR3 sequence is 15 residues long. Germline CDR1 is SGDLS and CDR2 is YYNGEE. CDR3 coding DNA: TGTGCCAGCAGCGCCACGGGACTAGCTGGGAATGAGCAGTTCTTC. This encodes CASSATGLAGNEQFF.

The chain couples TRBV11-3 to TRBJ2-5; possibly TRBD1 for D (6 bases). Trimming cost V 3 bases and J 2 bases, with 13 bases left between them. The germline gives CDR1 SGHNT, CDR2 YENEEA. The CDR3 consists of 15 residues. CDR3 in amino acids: CASSLGLGQQETQYF. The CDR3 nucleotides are TGTGCCAGCAGCTTGGGATTGGGACAACAAGAGACCCAGTACTTC.

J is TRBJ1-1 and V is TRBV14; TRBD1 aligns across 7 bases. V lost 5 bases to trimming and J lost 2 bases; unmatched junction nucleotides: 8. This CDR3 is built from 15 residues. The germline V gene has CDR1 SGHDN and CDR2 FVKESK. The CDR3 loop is CASSSLGTANTEAFF. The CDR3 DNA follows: TGTGCCAGCAGCAGCCTCGGGACAGCCAACACTGAAGCTTTCTTT.

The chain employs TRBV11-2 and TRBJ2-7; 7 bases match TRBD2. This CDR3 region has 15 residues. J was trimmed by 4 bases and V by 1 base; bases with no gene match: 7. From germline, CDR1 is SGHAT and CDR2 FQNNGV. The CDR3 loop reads CASSLGGLIRYEQYF. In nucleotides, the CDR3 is TGTGCCAGCAGCTTAGGGGGACTAATCCGTTACGAGCAGTACTTC.

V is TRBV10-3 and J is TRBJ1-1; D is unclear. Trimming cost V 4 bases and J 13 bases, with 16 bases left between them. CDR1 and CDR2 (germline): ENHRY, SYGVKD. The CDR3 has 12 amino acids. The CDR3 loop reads CAISVALEIVFF. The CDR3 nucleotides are TGTGCCATCAGTGTTGCCCTGGAAATTGTTTTCTTT.

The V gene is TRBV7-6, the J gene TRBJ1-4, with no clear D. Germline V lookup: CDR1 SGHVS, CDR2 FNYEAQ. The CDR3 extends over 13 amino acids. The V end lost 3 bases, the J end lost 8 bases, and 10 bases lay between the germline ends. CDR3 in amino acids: CASSLELGEKLFF. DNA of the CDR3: TGTGCCAGCAGCTTGGAGCTAGGAGAAAAACTGTTTTTT.

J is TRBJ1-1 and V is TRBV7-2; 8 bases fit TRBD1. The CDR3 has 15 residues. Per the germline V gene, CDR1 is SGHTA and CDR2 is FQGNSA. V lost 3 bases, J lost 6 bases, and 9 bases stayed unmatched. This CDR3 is CASSLNSGGIAEAFF. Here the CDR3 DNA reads TGTGCCAGCAGCTTGAACTCAGGGGGCATCGCTGAAGCTTTCTTT.

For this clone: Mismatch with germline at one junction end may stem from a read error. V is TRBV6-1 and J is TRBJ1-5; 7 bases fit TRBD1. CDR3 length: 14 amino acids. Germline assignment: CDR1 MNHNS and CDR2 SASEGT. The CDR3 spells CASSEGTVSGAQHF. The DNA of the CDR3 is TGTGCCAGCAGCGAAGGGACAGTGAGTGGGGCCCAGCATTTT.

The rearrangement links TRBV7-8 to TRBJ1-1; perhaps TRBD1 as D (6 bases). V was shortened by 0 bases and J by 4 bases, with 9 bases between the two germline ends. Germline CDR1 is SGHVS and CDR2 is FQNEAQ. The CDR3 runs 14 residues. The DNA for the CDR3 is TGTGCCAGCAGCTTAGCGCGAGGGGGCACTGAAGCTTTCTTT. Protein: CASSLARGGTEAFF.

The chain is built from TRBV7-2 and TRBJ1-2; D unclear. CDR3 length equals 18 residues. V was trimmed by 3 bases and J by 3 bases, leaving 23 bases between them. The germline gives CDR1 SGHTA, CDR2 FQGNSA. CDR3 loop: CASSLLRQPPDEDYGYTF. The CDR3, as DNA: TGTGCCAGCAGCTTGCTGAGGCAGCCTCCCGATGAGGACTATGGCTACACCTTC.

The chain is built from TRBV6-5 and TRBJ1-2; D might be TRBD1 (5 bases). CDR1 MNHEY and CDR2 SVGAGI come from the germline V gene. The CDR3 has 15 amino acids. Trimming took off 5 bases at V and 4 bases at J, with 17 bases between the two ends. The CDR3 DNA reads TGTGCCAGCAGTACCCACAGGCTACCCCTCTATGGCTACACCTTC. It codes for CASSTHRLPLYGYTF.

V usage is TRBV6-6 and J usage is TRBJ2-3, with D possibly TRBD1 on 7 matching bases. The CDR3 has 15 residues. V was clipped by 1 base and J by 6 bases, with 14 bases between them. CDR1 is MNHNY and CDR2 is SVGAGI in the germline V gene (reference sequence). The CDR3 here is CASSYWRGPADTQYF. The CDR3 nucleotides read TGTGCCAGCAGTTACTGGAGGGGGCCTGCTGATACGCAGTATTTT.